This T cell receptor beta chain originates from a study of PD-L1 blockade in urothelial cancer. Across the study: Males with bladder-origin urothelial cancer constituted about nine tenths of the roughly 29 patients. Patients' histories included 0 to 3 prior chemotherapy regimens.

The sample's time point: peripheral blood 6 weeks after treatment start. This CDR3 is built from 15 residues. In germline, CDR1 is KGHSH, CDR2 LQKENI. The junction had 11 bases not matched to a gene; V was cut back by 6 bases and J by 8 bases. The sample holds a few counts of this clone. Each PCR contained spiked-in synthetic TCR analog templates. Measured with immunoSEQ multiplex PCR; TCRdb has only the in-frame clones, and not every one. The sample has about 130,000 clones; more than 75% are singletons. Sequences were derived from PBMCs, sampled around atezolizumab (anti-PD-L1) treatment. This clonotype was obtained from a middle-aged man with urothelial cancer. The chain has TRBV18 and TRBJ2-3, with 10 nucleotides matching TRBD2. The chain's CDR3 is CASSPRSSGSVTQYF. In nucleotides, the CDR3 is TGTGCCAGCTCGCCGCGGTCTAGCGGGAGTGTTACGCAGTATTTT.